Following are 8 T cell receptor beta chains from one sample sequenced in a study of T cells in Graves' hyperthyroidism and ophthalmopathy. It was RNA transcripts that yielded the amplified TCR beta CDR3 regions. A set of HTBI primers served as the primers for a first-round RT-PCR of the TCR CDR3. TCRdb reanalysed the multiplex PCR reads using MiXCR and keeps one entry per CDR3 protein. The sample consists of some 550,000 distinct CDR3 sequences, approximately 15% of them appearing once. The sequencing input was blood. The receptors were sampled from a middle-aged woman with Graves' ophthalmopathy.

This clonotype was counted at least ten times. The rearrangement joins TRBV2 to TRBJ2-1, with TRBD2 as a possible D gene (6 bases). Deletions cut 6 bases from V and 4 bases from J, with 19 bases between. Germline V gene data show CDR1 as SNHLY and CDR2 as FYNNEI. The CDR3 covers 16 residues. In nucleotides, the CDR3 is TGTGCCAGCAGCGCCCAGGGACTTAGGGGTTACAATGAGCAGTTCTTC. Translating gives CASSAQGLRGYNEQFF.

This clonotype was seen at least ten times. The chain employs TRBV12-3 or TRBV12-4 and TRBJ2-3; tentatively, D is TRBD2 (6 bases). This CDR3 spans 16 amino acids. Trimming cost V 5 bases and J 2 bases, with 17 bases left between them. CDR3: CASSPRLRENTDTQYF. The CDR3 DNA sequence: TGTGCCAGCAGTCCCCGGCTCCGGGAGAACACAGATACGCAGTATTTT.

A word on this clonotype: This may be a read error: a much more frequent sequence differs by one nucleotide. V and J are TRBV7-8 and TRBJ1-1, with D unclear. The CDR3 extends over 16 amino acids. Germline assignment: CDR1 SGHVS and CDR2 FQNEAQ. The CDR3 sequence: CVSSYPDERLNTEAFF. As DNA, the CDR3 is TGTGTCAGCAGCTACCCCGACGAGCGATTGAACACTGAAGCTTTCTTT.

This clonotype has a handful of counts. V gene TRBV6-1 combines with J gene TRBJ1-6, with D possibly being TRBD1 (5 bases). The CDR3 has 13 residues. In germline, CDR1 is MNHNS, CDR2 SASEGT. V was pared by 8 bases and J by 9 bases, with 14 bases between. The CDR3, as DNA: TGTGCCAGCGGAGGCGGGGACCCTTCACCCCTCCACTTT. Encoded protein: CASGGGDPSPLHF.

The gene calls are TRBV2 and TRBJ1-5; 7 bases line up with TRBD1. V was clipped by 6 bases and J by 4 bases; unmatched bases: 15. CDR3 length: 17 residues. Germline-derived CDR1 and CDR2 are SNHLY and FYNNEI. The CDR3: CASSEHFAGQINQPQHF. CDR3 coding DNA: TGTGCCAGCAGCGAACACTTCGCGGGACAGATAAATCAGCCCCAGCATTTT.

There are a few counts of this clonotype. This chain links TRBV7-3 with TRBJ2-3; D is undetermined. Between the trimmed V and J ends, which lost 4 bases and 4 bases, there was a span of 9 bases. CDR1 is SGHTA and CDR2 is FQGTGA in the germline V gene. The CDR3 extends over 13 amino acids. CDR3 in DNA: TGTGCCAGCAGCTCGACCAGCGCAGATACGCAGTATTTT. The encoded protein is CASSSTSADTQYF.

This chain links TRBV10-3 with TRBJ1-5; possibly TRBD1 for D (5 bases). V lost 8 bases and J lost 4, with 12 bases in between. Germline CDR1 and CDR2: ENHRY and SYGVKD. CDR3 length: 13 amino acids. The CDR3 loop is CAIARDENQPQHF. The CDR3 coding sequence is TGTGCCATCGCCAGGGACGAGAATCAGCCCCAGCATTTT.

This clonotype occurred many times. The chain is built from TRBV2 and TRBJ2-3; 9 nucleotides align to TRBD1. The CDR3 runs to 14 residues. J gave up 8 bases and V 4 bases, and 7 bases lay outside the gene matches. Per germline, CDR1 SNHLY and CDR2 FYNNEI. The CDR3 region is CASSVRDRESTQYF. The CDR3 DNA reads TGTGCCAGCAGTGTCCGGGACAGGGAAAGTACGCAGTATTTT.